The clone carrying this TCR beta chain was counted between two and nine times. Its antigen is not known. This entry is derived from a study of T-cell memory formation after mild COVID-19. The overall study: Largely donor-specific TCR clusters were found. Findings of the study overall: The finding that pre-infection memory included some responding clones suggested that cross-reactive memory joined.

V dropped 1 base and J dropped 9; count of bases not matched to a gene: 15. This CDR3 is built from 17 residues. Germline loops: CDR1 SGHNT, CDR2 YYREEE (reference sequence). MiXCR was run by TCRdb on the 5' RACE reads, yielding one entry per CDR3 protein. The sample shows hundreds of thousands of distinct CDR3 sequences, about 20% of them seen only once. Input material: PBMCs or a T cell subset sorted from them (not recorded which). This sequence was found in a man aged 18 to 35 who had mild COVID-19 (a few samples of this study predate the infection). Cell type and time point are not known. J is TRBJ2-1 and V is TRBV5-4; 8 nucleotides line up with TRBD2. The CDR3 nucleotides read TGTGCCAGCAGCTTGACGGGCCGGGGGGGCCAAGGTGCTGAGCAGTTCTTC. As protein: CASSLTGRGGQGAEQFF.